Below, one T cell receptor beta chain is given with its context. These data are taken from a study of OX40 agonist ivuxolimab in advanced cancers. The protocol was immunoSEQ multiplex PCR, while the TCRdb copy is restricted to in-frame clones and leaves out a portion. This repertoire shows over 60,000 clones, roughly 90% found once; its top ten account for around 2%. This CDR3 region has 14 residues. Germline V gene sequence: CDR1 SGHTA, CDR2 FQGNSA. V was cut by 2 bases and J by 5 bases, with 9 bases left in between. The sequence came from an adult with an advanced solid tumor such as melanoma, head and neck, liver or kidney cancer. This chain connects TRBV7-2 to TRBJ1-4, with D tentatively TRBD1 (5 bases). Sequences were derived from CD4+ or CD8+ T cells sorted from blood, sampled in a trial of the OX40 agonist ivuxolimab. CDR3 region: CASSLFSGNEKLFF. CDR3 DNA: TGTGCCAGCAGCTTATTTTCAGGGAATGAAAAACTGTTTTTT.